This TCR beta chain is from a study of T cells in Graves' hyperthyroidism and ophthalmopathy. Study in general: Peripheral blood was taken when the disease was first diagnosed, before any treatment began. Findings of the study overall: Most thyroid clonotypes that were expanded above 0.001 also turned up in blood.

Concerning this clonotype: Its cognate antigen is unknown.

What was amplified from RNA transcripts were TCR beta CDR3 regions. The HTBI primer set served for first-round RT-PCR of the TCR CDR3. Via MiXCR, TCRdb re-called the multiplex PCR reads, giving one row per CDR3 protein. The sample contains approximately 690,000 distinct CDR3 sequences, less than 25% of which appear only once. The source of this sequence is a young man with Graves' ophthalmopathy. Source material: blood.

The CDR3 nucleotides read TGTGCCAGCAGCCTTAAACTAGCGGGAGGTTCCTACGAGCAGTACTTC. This translates into CASSLKLAGGSYEQYF. The chain is built from TRBV27 and TRBJ2-7, with 12 bases identical to TRBD2. V shed 6 bases and J 1 base; nucleotides not matched to a gene: 7. Germline V gene data show CDR1 as MNHEY and CDR2 as SMNVEV (reference sequence). The CDR3 sequence is 16 residues long.